The entry that follows covers one T cell receptor (beta chain) sequence. Its target is not known. The data originate from a study of blood T cells in healthy people across ages. CDR3 length: 12 residues. Germline CDR1 is DFQATT and CDR2 is SNEGSKA (reference sequence). Trimming took off 3 bases at V and 11 bases at J, with 16 bases between the two ends. Combining a sample-barcoded 5' primer with a J-beta primer mix, a second PCR ran for roughly 6 to 12 cycles. A single record per CDR3 protein comes from TCRdb applying MiXCR to the 5' RACE reads. This table holds about 1.1 million distinct CDR3 sequences, less than 45% found once. Study conclusions and caveats: PBMCs were not sorted, which prevented a conclusive comparison of naive versus antigen-experienced cells.

The specimen was blood. The clonotype originates from a man aged 18-30 years in good health. This chain uses TRBV20-1 with TRBJ1-1; no definite D call. The CDR3 DNA is TGCAGTGCTAGCTCAGGCCTTTATTCGGCTTTCTTT. Protein sequence: CSASSGLYSAFF.